These 26 T cell receptor beta chains originate from one sample sequenced in a study of cytomegalovirus exposure and HLA in healthy donors. Amplification used 60 Vbeta primers and 13 Jbeta primers. Repertoires were generated with immunoSEQ multiplex PCR, while TCRdb's copy carries only in-frame clones and drops some. The table has tens of thousands of clones, just under 90% seen once; the top ten hold under 3%. Sequenced input: PBMCs. The receptors were sampled from a boy aged 5-17 years in good health and CMV-seronegative.

The gene calls are TRBV5-1 and TRBJ2-3; D may be TRBD1 (6 bases). The V gene lost 0 bases and the J gene lost 4 bases, with 9 bases spanning the gap. CDR3 size: 14 residues. Germline assignment: CDR1 SGHRS and CDR2 YFSETQ. Written as DNA, the CDR3 is TGCGCCAGCAGCTTGGATGGGGGCGCAGATACGCAGTATTTT. It yields the protein CASSLDGGADTQYF.

The chain couples TRBV11-2 to TRBJ2-3, with D possibly matching TRBD2 (5 bases). V lost 11 bases, J lost 2 bases, and 11 bases lay in between. This CDR3 has 12 amino acids. Germline V lookup: CDR1 SGHAT, CDR2 FQNNGV. The CDR3 spells CARGILTDTQYF. In DNA, the CDR3 is TGTGCCCGAGGGATCCTCACAGATACGCAGTATTTT. Filled out from reference TRBV11-2 and TRBJ2-3, the complete variable domain reads EAGVAQSPRYKIIEKRQSVAFWCNPISGHATLYWYQQILGQGPKLLIQFQNNGVVDDSQLPKDRFSAERLKGVDSTLKIQPAKLEDSAVYLCARGILTDTQYFGPGTRLTVL.

The chain links TRBV27 to TRBJ1-3; TRBD1 aligns across 9 bases. Germline V gene data show CDR1 as MNHEY and CDR2 as SMNVEV (reference sequence). CDR3 length: 19 amino acids. V lost 1 base and J lost 0; bases outside the gene matches: 10. As DNA, the CDR3 is TGTGCCAGCAGTTTATTAACTCGGGACAGGGCCTACTCTGGAAACACCATATATTTT. Residues: CASSLLTRDRAYSGNTIYF.

This chain links TRBV5-8 with TRBJ1-5; 9 positions match TRBD1. The CDR3 contains 15 residues. In germline, CDR1 is SGHTS, CDR2 YDEGEE. Trimming took 0 bases from V and 5 from J; bases not matched to a gene: 3. CDR3 region: CASSLAQGADQPQHF. CDR3 nucleotide sequence: TGTGCCAGCAGCTTGGCACAGGGGGCGGATCAGCCCCAGCATTTT.

The V and J genes are TRBV7-2 and TRBJ1-5, with no clear D. Looked up from germline, CDR1 is SGHTA and CDR2 is FQGNSA. V lost 3 bases and J lost 0, with 9 bases in between. CDR3 length equals 15 residues. The CDR3 is CASSFFADSNQPQHF. CDR3 DNA sequence: TGTGCCAGCAGCTTTTTTGCAGATAGCAATCAGCCCCAGCATTTT.

The J gene is TRBJ1-1, the V gene TRBV13; D is unclear. CDR1 is PRHDT, CDR2 FYEKMQ, per germline (reference sequence). The ends were cut back, 7 bases at V and 5 bases at J, with 14 bases in the middle. This CDR3 contains 13 residues. CDR3 in DNA: TGTGCCAGCACTCATATGGGAGGGACTGAAGCTTTCTTT. As protein: CASTHMGGTEAFF.

The CDR3 region is CASSVSGVGYGYTF. The CDR3 region has the DNA TGTGCCAGCAGTGTTTCGGGAGTGGGCTATGGCTACACCTTC. The rearrangement uses TRBV2 and TRBJ1-2; no definite D call. This CDR3 is 14 amino acids long. Germline loops: CDR1 SNHLY, CDR2 FYNNEI. V lost 4 bases and J 4 bases, leaving 13 bases between the germline ends.

The chain links TRBV7-9 to TRBJ2-7; 7 nucleotides line up with TRBD2. The CDR3 sequence is 14 residues long. The J segment lost 5 bases and the V segment lost 6 bases, leaving 10 bases of the junction unmatched. Germline V gives CDR1 SEHNR, CDR2 FQNEAQ (reference sequence). The chain's CDR3 is CASREGSGVHEQYF. CDR3 coding DNA: TGTGCCAGCAGGGAAGGCAGCGGGGTTCACGAGCAGTACTTC.

V and J are TRBV18 and TRBJ2-7; D might be TRBD1 (6 bases). Per germline, CDR1 KGHSH and CDR2 LQKENI. The CDR3 extends over 13 amino acids. V dropped 2 bases and J dropped 3 bases, with 8 bases sitting between them. The CDR3 protein is CASSPGGNYEQYF. The CDR3 DNA reads TGTGCCAGCTCACCAGGGGGCAACTACGAGCAGTACTTC.

This chain links TRBV4-1 with TRBJ1-1; D might be TRBD1 (6 bases). Trimming removed 4 bases at V and 1 base at J, with 10 bases between. This CDR3 comprises 14 residues. The V gene's germline CDR1 is MGHRA and CDR2 YSYEKL. DNA for the CDR3: TGCGCCAGCAGCCGCGACAGGACGAACACTGAAGCTTTCTTT. It encodes CASSRDRTNTEAFF.

The chain joins TRBV2 to TRBJ1-2; 8 bases map to TRBD1. V lost 4 bases to trimming and J lost 8 bases; unmatched junction nucleotides: 6. Germline V CDR1 and CDR2: SNHLY, FYNNEI. The CDR3 covers 13 residues. The CDR3 sequence: CASSGDRGWGYTF. The CDR3 DNA reads TGTGCCAGCAGTGGAGACAGGGGCTGGGGCTACACCTTC. The full variable domain, rest sourced from reference TRBV2 and TRBJ1-2, is EPEVTQTPSHQVTQMGQEVILRCVPISNHLYFYWYRQILGQKVEFLVSFYNNEISEKSEIFDDQFSVERPDGSNFTLKIRSTKLEDSAMYFCASSGDRGWGYTFGSGTRLTVV.

This clone has a single count. The V gene is TRBV5-1, the J gene TRBJ2-7; 10 bases match TRBD2. CDR1 and CDR2 from the germline V gene are SGHRS and YFSETQ. The CDR3 sequence is 16 residues long. Losses at the gene ends were 1 base for V and 3 bases for J; bases not matched to a gene: 7. The CDR3 here is CASSLPPLAGDYEQYF. The CDR3 DNA is TGCGCCAGCAGCTTGCCTCCCCTAGCGGGGGACTACGAGCAGTACTTC. Full variable domain (remainder filled in from reference TRBV5-1 and TRBJ2-7): KAGVTQTPRYLIKTRGQQVTLSCSPISGHRSVSWYQQTPGQGLQFLFEYFSETQRNKGNFPGRFSGRQFSNSRSEMNVSTLELGDSALYLCASSLPPLAGDYEQYFGPGTRLTVT.

V gene TRBV5-5 combines with J gene TRBJ2-1, with 13 bases identical to TRBD2. Per the germline V gene, CDR1 is SGHKS and CDR2 is YYEKEE (reference sequence). V gave up 3 bases and J gave up 3 bases; unmatched junction bases: 3. There are 16 residues in the CDR3. The CDR3 DNA reads TGTGCCAGCAGCTGGGGGACTAGCGGGGACTACAATGAGCAGTTCTTC. Translation: CASSWGTSGDYNEQFF.

The chain's CDR3 is CASSLEYGRTEQYF. In DNA form, the CDR3 reads TGTGCCAGCAGCTTGGAATATGGGAGAACCGAGCAGTACTTC. The chain couples TRBV5-4 to TRBJ2-7; the D gene is possibly TRBD2 (5 bases). In germline, CDR1 is SGHNT, CDR2 YYREEE (reference sequence). The CDR3 length is 14 residues. Trimming removed 0 bases at V and 6 bases at J, with 13 bases between.

The chain combines TRBV5-1 with TRBJ2-3, with 10 bases matching TRBD2. The CDR3 contains 14 residues. Per the germline V gene, CDR1 is SGHRS and CDR2 is YFSETQ. V gave up 5 bases and J gave up 4 bases; unmatched junction bases: 4. In DNA form, the CDR3 reads TGCGCCAGCAGAATAAGCGGGGGGGCAGATACGCAGTATTTT. Protein product: CASRISGGADTQYF.

CDR3: CASSPRARAGELFF. The CDR3 bases are TGTGCCAGCAGCCCCCGGGCCAGGGCCGGGGAGCTGTTTTTT. The genes are TRBV5-8 and TRBJ2-2; tentatively, D is TRBD1 (5 bases). V lost 4 bases and J lost 6, with 13 bases in between. This CDR3 spans 14 amino acids. In germline, CDR1 is SGHTS, CDR2 YDEGEE. Filled out from reference TRBV5-8 and TRBJ2-2, the complete variable domain reads EAGVTQSPTHLIKTRGQQATLRCSPISGHTSVYWYQQALGLGLQFLLWYDEGEERNRGNFPPRFSGRQFPNYSSELNVNALELEDSALYLCASSPRARAGELFFGEGSRLTVL.

The CDR3 DNA reads TGTGCCAGTAGTGCGTCGACGTTCAGGGATCTTTGGGGCTACACCTTC. Translating it yields CASSASTFRDLWGYTF. The rearrangement uses TRBV19 and TRBJ1-2; possibly TRBD1 for D (5 bases). This CDR3 is 16 amino acids long. With 5 bases removed from V and 8 bases from J, the gap between germline ends came to 24 bases. The germline gives CDR1 LNHDA, CDR2 SQIVND (reference sequence).

CDR3 amino acids: CASSLGARGETQYF. CDR3 nucleotides: TGTGCCAGCAGCTTGGGGGCCCGGGGGGAGACCCAGTACTTC. The chain links TRBV5-6 to TRBJ2-5, with D maybe TRBD2 (6 bases). Germline CDR1 SGHDT, CDR2 YYEEEE. The CDR3 contains 14 residues. Trimming stripped 0 bases from V and 5 bases from J, with 11 bases between.

In its sample, this clone was seen once. The chain uses TRBV19 and TRBJ2-1, with 10 positions matching TRBD1. This CDR3 region has 14 residues. Germline V CDR1 and CDR2: LNHDA, SQIVND (reference sequence). CDR3 in amino acids: CAVRGDRGYNEQFF. CDR3 in DNA: TGTGCGGTACGGGGGGACAGGGGTTACAATGAGCAGTTCTTC.

The chain joins TRBV21-1 to TRBJ2-7; no DNA check was done on the table's D call, TRBD1. TRBV21-1 is shown as a pseudogene. This CDR3 has 17 residues. CDR3 amino acids: CASSKDPRGASSYEQYF. In DNA form, the CDR3 reads TGTGCCAGCAGCAAAGACCCCAGGGGGGCAAGCTCCTACGAGCAGTACTTC.

This chain links TRBV11-3 with TRBJ2-1; D perhaps matches TRBD1 (6 bases). The CDR3 is made up of 12 amino acids. V lost 5 bases and J lost 7, with 9 bases in between. Per the germline V gene, CDR1 is SGHNT and CDR2 is YENEEA. DNA for the CDR3: TGTGCCAGCAGCACTGACAGGAATGAGCAGTTCTTC. The encoded protein is CASSTDRNEQFF. The variable domain in full, completed from reference TRBV11-3 and TRBJ2-1, reads EAGVVQSPRYKIIEKKQPVAFWCNPISGHNTLYWYLQNLGQGPELLIRYENEEAVDDSQLPKDRFSAERLKGVDSTLKIQPAELGDSAVYLCASSTDRNEQFFGPGTRLTVL.

V gene TRBV11-2 combines with J gene TRBJ1-5, with D uncertain. CDR3 length equals 12 residues. Germline assignment: CDR1 SGHAT and CDR2 FQNNGV. V was cut by 6 bases and J by 4 bases, with 7 bases left in between. The CDR3 is CASSRGNQPQHF. The CDR3 DNA sequence: TGTGCCAGCAGTAGAGGGAATCAGCCCCAGCATTTT.

The table lists this clone with a few counts. This chain connects TRBV6-5 to TRBJ2-7; D perhaps matches TRBD2 (5 bases). V gave up 0 bases and J gave up 0 bases, with 9 bases separating them. This CDR3 spans 15 amino acids. Germline V gene data show CDR1 as MNHEY and CDR2 as SVGAGI. CDR3 bases: TGTGCCAGCAGTTACTCAAGCGGTAGCTCCTACGAGCAGTACTTC. Translation gives CASSYSSGSSYEQYF.

The rearrangement links TRBV11-2 to TRBJ2-1; 10 bases agree with TRBD1. CDR1 SGHAT and CDR2 FQNNGV come from the germline V gene. The CDR3 spans 17 residues. Unmatched junction bases numbered 11, after V lost 3 bases and J lost 6 bases. CDR3 sequence: CASSFAPRDRGSNEQFF. In nucleotides, the CDR3 is TGTGCCAGCAGCTTCGCCCCTCGGGACAGGGGATCCAATGAGCAGTTCTTC.

V and J are TRBV28 and TRBJ1-6; TRBD1 agrees at 12 bases. V was clipped by 6 bases and J by 7 bases; unmatched bases: 7. This CDR3 has 16 amino acids. From germline, CDR1 is MDHEN and CDR2 SYDVKM. The CDR3 coding sequence is TGTGCCAGCAGACCGGGACAGGGGGCAAGGAATTCACCCCTCCACTTT. The encoded protein is CASRPGQGARNSPLHF. The whole variable domain, filled in from reference TRBV28 and TRBJ1-6, reads DVKVTQSSRYLVKRTGEKVFLECVQDMDHENMFWYRQDPGLGLRLIYFSYDVKMKEKGDIPEGYSVSREKKERFSLILESASTNQTSMYLCASRPGQGARNSPLHFGNGTRLTVT.

The chain carries TRBV27 and TRBJ2-1; 14 bases are shared with TRBD2. J lost 4 bases, V lost 4 bases, and 3 bases had no gene match. Germline assignment: CDR1 MNHEY and CDR2 SMNVEV (reference sequence). The CDR3 has 16 residues. The CDR3 coding sequence is TGTGCCAGCAGTTCCCGACTAGCGGGGGGGTACAATGAGCAGTTCTTC. This encodes CASSSRLAGGYNEQFF.